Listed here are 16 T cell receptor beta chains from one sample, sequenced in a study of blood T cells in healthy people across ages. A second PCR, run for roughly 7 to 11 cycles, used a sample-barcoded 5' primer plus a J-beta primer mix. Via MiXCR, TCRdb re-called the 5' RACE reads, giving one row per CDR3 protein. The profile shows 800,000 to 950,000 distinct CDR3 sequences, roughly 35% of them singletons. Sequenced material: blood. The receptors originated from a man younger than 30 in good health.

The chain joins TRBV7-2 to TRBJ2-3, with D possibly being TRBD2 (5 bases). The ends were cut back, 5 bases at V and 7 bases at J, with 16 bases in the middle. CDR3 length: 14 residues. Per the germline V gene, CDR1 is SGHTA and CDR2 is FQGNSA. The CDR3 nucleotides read TGTGCCAGCAGCGAGTTGGGAGAGTGGAATACGCAGTATTTT. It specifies CASSELGEWNTQYF.

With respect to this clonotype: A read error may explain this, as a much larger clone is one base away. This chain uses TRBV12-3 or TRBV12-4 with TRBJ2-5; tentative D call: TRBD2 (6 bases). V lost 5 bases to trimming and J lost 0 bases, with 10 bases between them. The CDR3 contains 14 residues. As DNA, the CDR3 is TGTGCCAGCAGTGCGGGACCCTACCAAGAGACCCAGTACTTC. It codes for CASSAGPYQETQYF.

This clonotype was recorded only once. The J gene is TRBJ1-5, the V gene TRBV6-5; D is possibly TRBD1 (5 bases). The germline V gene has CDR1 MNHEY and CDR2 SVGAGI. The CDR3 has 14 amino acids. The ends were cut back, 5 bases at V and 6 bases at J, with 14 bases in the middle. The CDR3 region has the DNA TGTGCCAGCAGTCCGCACGGGGGTGGTCAGCCCCAGCATTTT. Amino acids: CASSPHGGGQPQHF.

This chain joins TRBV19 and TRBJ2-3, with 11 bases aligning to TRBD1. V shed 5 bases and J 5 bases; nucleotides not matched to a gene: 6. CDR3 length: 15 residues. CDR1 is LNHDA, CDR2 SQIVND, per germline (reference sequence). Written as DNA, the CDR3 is TGTGCCAGTAGTCCCCGGGACAGGGGGAGAGATACGCAGTATTTT. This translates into CASSPRDRGRDTQYF.

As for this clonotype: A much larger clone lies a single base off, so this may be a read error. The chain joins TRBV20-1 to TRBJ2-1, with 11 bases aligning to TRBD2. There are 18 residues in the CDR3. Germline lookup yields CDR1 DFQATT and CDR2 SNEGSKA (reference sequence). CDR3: CSAGDLAGGFYSYNEQFF. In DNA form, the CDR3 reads TGCAGTGCTGGAGATCTAGCGGGGGGTTTTTACTCCTACAATGAGCAGTTCTTC.

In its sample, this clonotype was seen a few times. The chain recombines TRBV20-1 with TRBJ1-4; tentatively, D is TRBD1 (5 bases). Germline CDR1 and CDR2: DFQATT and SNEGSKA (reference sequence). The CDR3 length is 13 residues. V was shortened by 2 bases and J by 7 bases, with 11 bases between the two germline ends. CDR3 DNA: TGCAGTGCTAGATCCGGGACGGGTGAAAAACTGTTTTTT. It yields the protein CSARSGTGEKLFF.

The CDR3 loop reads CSALREVAFF. The CDR3, as DNA: TGCAGTGCGCTCCGGGAGGTAGCTTTCTTT. The chain recombines TRBV20-1 with TRBJ1-1; D uncertain. CDR1 and CDR2 from the germline V gene are DFQATT and SNEGSKA (reference sequence). This CDR3 is built from 10 residues. With 6 bases removed from V and 10 bases from J, the gap between germline ends came to 12 bases.

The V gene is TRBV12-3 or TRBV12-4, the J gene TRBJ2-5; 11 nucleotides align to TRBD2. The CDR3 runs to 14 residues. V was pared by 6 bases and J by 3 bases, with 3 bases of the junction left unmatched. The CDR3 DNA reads TGTGCCAGCAGGATGACTAGCGGGGAAGAGACCCAGTACTTC. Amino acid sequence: CASRMTSGEETQYF.

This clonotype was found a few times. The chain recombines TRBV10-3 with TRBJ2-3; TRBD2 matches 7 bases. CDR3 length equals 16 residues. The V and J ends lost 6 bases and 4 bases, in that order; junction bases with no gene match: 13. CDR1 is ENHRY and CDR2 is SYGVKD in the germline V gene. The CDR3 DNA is TGTGCCATCAGCCGGGGAGGGAAGGGTGCTTCAGATACGCAGTATTTT. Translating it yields CAISRGGKGASDTQYF.

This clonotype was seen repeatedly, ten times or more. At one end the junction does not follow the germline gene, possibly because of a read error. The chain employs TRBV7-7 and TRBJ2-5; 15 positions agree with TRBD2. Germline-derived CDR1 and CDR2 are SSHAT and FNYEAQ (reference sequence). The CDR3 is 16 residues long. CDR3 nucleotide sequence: TGTGCTAGCAGCTACGGACTAGCGGGGGGGCAAGAGACCCAGTACTTC. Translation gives CASSYGLAGGQETQYF.

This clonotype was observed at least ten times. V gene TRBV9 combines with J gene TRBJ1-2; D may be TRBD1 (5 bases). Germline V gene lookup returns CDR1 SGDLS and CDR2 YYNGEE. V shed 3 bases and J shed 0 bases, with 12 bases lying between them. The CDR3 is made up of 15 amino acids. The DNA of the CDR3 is TGTGCCAGCAGCGCCCGGGACGGCGCTAACTATGGCTACACCTTC. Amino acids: CASSARDGANYGYTF.

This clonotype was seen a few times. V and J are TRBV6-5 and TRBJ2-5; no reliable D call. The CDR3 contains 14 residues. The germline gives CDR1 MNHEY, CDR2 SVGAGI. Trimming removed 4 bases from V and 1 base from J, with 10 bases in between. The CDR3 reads CASSSVASQETQYF. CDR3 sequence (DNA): TGTGCCAGCAGTTCAGTAGCTTCCCAAGAGACCCAGTACTTC.

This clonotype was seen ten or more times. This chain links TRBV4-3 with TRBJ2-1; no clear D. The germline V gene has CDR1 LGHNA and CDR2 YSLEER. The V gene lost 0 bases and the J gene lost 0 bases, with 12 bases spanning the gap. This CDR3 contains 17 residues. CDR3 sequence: CASSQDPAESSYNEQFF. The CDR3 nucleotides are TGCGCCAGCAGCCAAGACCCGGCAGAGAGCTCCTACAATGAGCAGTTCTTC.

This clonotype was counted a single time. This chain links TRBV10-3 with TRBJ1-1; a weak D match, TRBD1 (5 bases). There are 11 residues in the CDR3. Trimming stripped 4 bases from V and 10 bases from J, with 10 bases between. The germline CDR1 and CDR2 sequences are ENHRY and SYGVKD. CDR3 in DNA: TGTGCCATCAGTGGGGGGACGGGAGCTTTCTTT. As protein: CAISGGTGAFF.

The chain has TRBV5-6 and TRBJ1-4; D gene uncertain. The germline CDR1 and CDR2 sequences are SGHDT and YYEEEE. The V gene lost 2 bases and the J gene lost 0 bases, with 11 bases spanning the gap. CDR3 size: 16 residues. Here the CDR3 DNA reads TGTGCCAGCAGCTTCGAGTTCCCAACAACTAATGAAAAACTGTTTTTT. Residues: CASSFEFPTTNEKLFF.

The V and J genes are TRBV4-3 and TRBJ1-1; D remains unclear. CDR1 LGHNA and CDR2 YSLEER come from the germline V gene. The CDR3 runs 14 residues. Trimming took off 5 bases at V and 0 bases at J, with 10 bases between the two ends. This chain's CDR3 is CASSESPLNTEAFF. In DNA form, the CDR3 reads TGCGCCAGCAGCGAGAGTCCCTTGAACACTGAAGCTTTCTTT.